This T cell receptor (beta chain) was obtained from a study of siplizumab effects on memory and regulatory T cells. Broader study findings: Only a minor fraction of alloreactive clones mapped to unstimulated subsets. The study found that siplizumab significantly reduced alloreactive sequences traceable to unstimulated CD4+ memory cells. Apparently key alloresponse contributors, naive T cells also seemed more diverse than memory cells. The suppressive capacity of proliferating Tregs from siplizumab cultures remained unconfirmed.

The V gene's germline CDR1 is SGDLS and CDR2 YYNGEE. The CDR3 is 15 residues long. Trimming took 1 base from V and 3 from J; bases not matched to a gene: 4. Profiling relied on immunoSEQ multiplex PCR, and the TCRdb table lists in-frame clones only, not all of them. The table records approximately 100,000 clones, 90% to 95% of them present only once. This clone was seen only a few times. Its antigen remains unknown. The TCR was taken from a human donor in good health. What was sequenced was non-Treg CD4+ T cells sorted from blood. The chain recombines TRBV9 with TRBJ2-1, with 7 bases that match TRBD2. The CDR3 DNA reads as TGTGCCAGCAGCGTACGGCTAGCGGACTACAATGAGCAGTTCTTC. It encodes CASSVRLADYNEQFF.